This T cell receptor beta chain was sequenced for a study of blood T cell repertoires in COVID-19. Background on the study: Acute and convalescent COVID-19 specimens originated in the United States, Italy and Spain. T cells, B-cell-depleted T cells, or PBMCs supplied cDNA or gDNA.

Data came from immunoSEQ multiplex PCR; TCRdb stores just in-frame clones and leaves some out. The sample consists of around 150,000 clones, about 80% of them appearing once. The CDR3 has 15 amino acids. CDR1 SGHRS and CDR2 YFSETQ come from the germline V gene. V was clipped by 5 bases and J by 4 bases; unmatched bases: 12. This clonotype was sampled from a man between 45 and 60 years old with acute or convalescent COVID-19. Material for sequencing was peripheral blood. The V gene is TRBV5-1, the J gene TRBJ2-7; 7 bases agree with TRBD2. The DNA for the CDR3 is TGCGCCAGCAGTCTGGCTCCGACTAGCATGTACGAGCAGTACTTC. This encodes CASSLAPTSMYEQYF. Looking up the rest from reference TRBV5-1 and TRBJ2-7 gives the full variable domain: KAGVTQTPRYLIKTRGQQVTLSCSPISGHRSVSWYQQTPGQGLQFLFEYFSETQRNKGNFPGRFSGRQFSNSRSEMNVSTLELGDSALYLCASSLAPTSMYEQYFGPGTRLTVT.